The clone carrying this T cell receptor (beta chain) came up many times. Antigen unknown. In germline, CDR1 is SEHNR, CDR2 FQNEAQ (reference sequence). The CDR3 runs 14 residues. Germline trimming cut 5 bases from V and 3 bases from J; bases unmatched to any gene: 1. The sample comes from a study of T-cell memory formation after mild COVID-19. Study in general: TCR clusters were largely donor specific. Study outcomes and limitations: Day 15 to 85 contracting clones showed balanced CD4/CD8; day 15 to 37 expanders favored CD4+. Nothing showed for sure that second-wave clones peaking on day 37 were SARS-CoV-2 specific.

Employing constant-segment primers, 5'RACE generated TCR alpha and TCR beta cDNA libraries bearing sample barcodes and UMIs. TCRdb ran MiXCR on the 5' RACE reads and lists one entry per CDR3 protein. The table shows about 290,000 distinct CDR3 sequences, with 15% to 20% occurring only once. The receptor was derived from a man aged 18 to 29 who had mild COVID-19 (a few samples of this study predate the infection). Cell type and time point are not known. This chain uses TRBV7-9 with TRBJ1-6, with 7 bases lining up with TRBD1. Sample: PBMCs or a T cell subset sorted from them (not recorded which). The CDR3 here is CASSGTVYNSPLHF. The CDR3 DNA sequence: TGTGCCAGCAGCGGGACAGTCTATAATTCACCCCTCCACTTT.